The sequence of this T cell receptor beta chain was determined in a study of blood T cell repertoires in COVID-19. Turning to the study itself: Sample material is recorded as cDNA or gDNA derived from T cells, B-cell-depleted T cells, or PBMCs.

As originally analysed: Amplification of reference gene primers was used by the study to estimate nucleated cell counts. Assay used: immunoSEQ multiplex PCR; TCRdb lists only in-frame clones, some missing. For V, J and clone size, that table is used; D and trimming come from the DNA. The data show 60,000 or so clones, with about 85% seen just once and 10% to 15% held by the top ten. CDR1 and CDR2 from the germline V gene are LNHDA and SQIVND (reference sequence). This CDR3 is built from 13 residues. Trimming at V came to 6 bases and at J to 5 bases, leaving 2 bases not matched to a gene. What was sequenced was peripheral blood. The chain joins TRBV19 to TRBJ1-1; 11 positions match TRBD1. This receptor was taken from a woman older than 75 with acute or convalescent COVID-19. The CDR3 DNA reads TGTGCCAGTAGGGACAGGGGGCAGACTGAAGCTTTCTTT. Translation gives CASRDRGQTEAFF.